The next 17 T cell receptor beta chains were all read from a single sample in a study of CD8+CD57+ T cells in acquired aplastic anemia. Both TCR beta VDJ combination and CDR3 sequence profiling were carried out. Genomic DNA was the template for this profiling. Using its own MiXCR run on the reads, TCRdb lists one record per CDR3 protein. The table lists around 140,000 distinct CDR3 sequences, around two fifths of them singletons. The source material was sorted CD4+, CD8+, or CD8+CD57+ T cells (not recorded which) from PBMCs. The receptors derive from a human donor in good health, serving as a control.

The sample holds many counts of this clonotype. This sequence joins TRBV9 and TRBJ2-5; D remains ambiguous. The CDR3 loop spans 17 amino acids. V lost 4 bases, J lost 4 bases, and 23 bases lay in between. Germline V lookup: CDR1 SGDLS, CDR2 YYNGEE. The DNA for the CDR3 is TGTGCCAGCAGCCCGTCCGTTAGCTTGAGCGTCGGAGAGACCCAGTACTTC. It codes for CASSPSVSLSVGETQYF.

The rearrangement joins TRBV20-1 to TRBJ2-7; 10 bases are shared with TRBD2. CDR1 and CDR2 from the germline V gene are DFQATT and SNEGSKA (reference sequence). After removal of 6 bases from V and 5 bases from J, the junction contained 10 bases not matched to a gene. The CDR3 consists of 14 residues. Here the CDR3 reads CSARRASGSDEQYF. CDR3 DNA sequence: TGCAGTGCCAGACGGGCTAGCGGGAGCGACGAGCAGTACTTC.

This clonotype was seen many times. The chain uses TRBV12-1 and TRBJ2-7. TRBV12-1 is an annotated pseudogene. The CDR3 has 10 amino acids. The CDR3: CASSVYEQYF. The CDR3 nucleotides read TGTGCCAGCAGCGTCTACGAGCAGTACTTC.

The chain links TRBV5-6 to TRBJ2-7, with 11 nucleotides matching TRBD2. There are 15 residues in the CDR3. Germline V gene lookup returns CDR1 SGHDT and CDR2 YYEEEE. J gave up 3 bases and V 4 bases, and 6 bases lay outside the gene matches. In DNA form, the CDR3 reads TGTGCCAGCAGCCCGACTAGCGGGACTCACTACGAGCAGTACTTC. As protein: CASSPTSGTHYEQYF.

The J gene is TRBJ1-1, the V gene TRBV7-2; no clear D. The CDR3 runs to 11 residues. Trimming pared 11 bases from V and 0 bases from J, leaving 7 bases between. The germline gives CDR1 SGHTA, CDR2 FQGNSA. The CDR3 spells CARRVNTEAFF. CDR3 coding DNA: TGTGCCCGCCGGGTGAACACTGAAGCTTTCTTT.

This clonotype was recorded at least ten times. The chain uses TRBV20-1 and TRBJ2-7; D perhaps matches TRBD1 (6 bases). The V end was cut by 5 bases, the J end by 5 bases, with 13 bases between. The CDR3 runs to 12 residues. Germline V gene lookup returns CDR1 DFQATT and CDR2 SNEGSKA (reference sequence). CDR3 protein: CSAPYQGHEQYF. The CDR3 bases are TGCAGTGCTCCATATCAGGGGCACGAGCAGTACTTC.

This clonotype was counted ten times or more. The CDR3 loop is CSARDRSVLREQYF. The CDR3 DNA follows: TGCAGTGCTAGAGATAGGTCGGTTTTGCGAGAGCAGTACTTC. The V gene is TRBV20-1, the J gene TRBJ2-7; D remains ambiguous. The germline V gene has CDR1 DFQATT and CDR2 SNEGSKA (reference sequence). This CDR3 comprises 14 residues. Trimming left V 0 bases short and J 7 bases short, with 16 bases between.

This clonotype was counted at least ten times. The genes are TRBV11-2 and TRBJ2-2; D is uncertain. The CDR3 is 14 residues long. Germline V CDR1 and CDR2: SGHAT, FQNNGV. Trimming removed 2 bases at V and 0 bases at J, with 4 bases between. The CDR3 protein is CASSLRANTGELFF. The CDR3 DNA follows: TGTGCCAGCAGCTTACGAGCGAACACCGGGGAGCTGTTTTTT.

This clonotype was picked up many times. The chain uses TRBV12-3 or TRBV12-4 and TRBJ1-1, with D unclear. The V end was cut by 5 bases, the J end by 1 base, with 8 bases between. The CDR3 has 13 amino acids. The CDR3 DNA reads TGTGCCAGCAGTAAACAGAGGAACACTGAAGCTTTCTTT. Its translation: CASSKQRNTEAFF.

The chain joins TRBV28 to TRBJ2-5; maybe TRBD1 (6 bases). The CDR3 has 16 amino acids. The V and J ends lost 4 bases and 7 bases respectively, with 22 bases between them. Germline CDR1 is MDHEN and CDR2 is SYDVKM. The CDR3 here is CASSSGTGLLSGTQYF. The CDR3 DNA sequence: TGTGCCAGCAGTTCAGGCACAGGGTTGTTGTCCGGGACCCAGTACTTC.

The sample holds many counts of this clonotype. This chain uses TRBV7-6 with TRBJ2-1; D remains unclear. V lost 2 bases to trimming and J lost 0 bases, with 11 bases between them. CDR1 is SGHVS and CDR2 is FNYEAQ in the germline V gene. This CDR3 has 16 residues. Here the CDR3 reads CASSLRAVSSYNEQFF. CDR3 nucleotide sequence: TGTGCCAGCAGCTTAAGAGCCGTAAGCTCCTACAATGAGCAGTTCTTC.

This chain uses TRBV5-1 with TRBJ2-7, with 11 nucleotides matching TRBD1. Germline values: CDR1 SGHRS, CDR2 YFSETQ. The CDR3 contains 14 residues. Germline trimming cut 4 bases from V and 6 bases from J; bases unmatched to any gene: 6. The CDR3 DNA reads as TGCGCCAGCAGCGAGACCGGGACAGGGGGCGAGCAGTACTTC. Amino acid sequence: CASSETGTGGEQYF. Together with reference TRBV5-1 and TRBJ2-7, the CDR3 gives the full variable domain: KAGVTQTPRYLIKTRGQQVTLSCSPISGHRSVSWYQQTPGQGLQFLFEYFSETQRNKGNFPGRFSGRQFSNSRSEMNVSTLELGDSALYLCASSETGTGGEQYFGPGTRLTVT.

In this sample, this clonotype turned up many times. The chain recombines TRBV11-3 with TRBJ1-1; D not certain. The CDR3 has 13 residues. CDR1 SGHNT and CDR2 YENEEA come from the germline V gene. Trimming took off 4 bases at V and 1 base at J, with 7 bases between the two ends. DNA of the CDR3: TGTGCCAGCAGCTCGAATACGAACACTGAAGCTTTCTTT. It yields the protein CASSSNTNTEAFF.

The table lists this clonotype with a few counts. This chain connects TRBV5-4 to TRBJ2-2, with a weak D call TRBD2 (6 bases). V was clipped by 2 bases and J by 0 bases, with 14 bases between them. Germline V gene sequence: CDR1 SGHNT, CDR2 YYREEE (reference sequence). The CDR3 totals 17 residues. This CDR3 reads CASSFSRGIANTGELFF. The CDR3 DNA follows: TGTGCCAGCAGCTTTAGTCGGGGGATCGCGAACACCGGGGAGCTGTTTTTT.

This clonotype appeared many times. The rearrangement links TRBV19 to TRBJ2-7, with TRBD2 matching 13 bases. The CDR3 sequence is 17 residues long. V dropped 5 bases and J dropped 2; count of bases not matched to a gene: 9. Germline V gene lookup returns CDR1 LNHDA and CDR2 SQIVND (reference sequence). This chain's CDR3 is CASSLRLAGGQAYEQYF. The CDR3, as DNA: TGTGCCAGTAGTCTAAGACTAGCGGGAGGCCAGGCCTACGAGCAGTACTTC.

At least ten counts were recorded for this clonotype. The chain carries TRBV5-6 and TRBJ1-5; D is perhaps TRBD1 (5 bases). V was pared by 4 bases and J by 5 bases, with 7 bases between. The CDR3 spans 12 residues. Germline loops: CDR1 SGHDT, CDR2 YYEEEE. The CDR3 sequence is CASSQGDQPQHF. The CDR3 coding sequence is TGTGCCAGCAGCCAGGGAGATCAGCCCCAGCATTTT.

This clonotype was observed at least ten times. The chain joins TRBV19 to TRBJ2-1, with 8 bases fitting TRBD2. V was pared by 5 bases and J by 4 bases, with 4 bases of the junction left unmatched. CDR1 LNHDA and CDR2 SQIVND come from the germline V gene (reference sequence). The CDR3 is 14 residues long. The CDR3 bases are TGTGCCAGTAGTGCAGCGGGAGAATACAATGAGCAGTTCTTC. Protein sequence: CASSAAGEYNEQFF. The variable domain in full, completed from reference TRBV19 and TRBJ2-1, reads DGGITQSPKYLFRKEGQNVTLSCEQNLNHDAMYWYRQDPGQGLRLIYYSQIVNDFQKGDIAEGYSVSREKKESFPLTVTSAQKNPTAFYLCASSAAGEYNEQFFGPGTRLTVL.